This entry features one T cell receptor beta chain sequence. In the authors' workflow: Quantification of nucleated cells was approximated via reference gene primer amplification. Sequenced by immunoSEQ multiplex PCR; TCRdb stores in-frame clones only, minus some. V and J calls and clone size are as listed in that table; D and trimming were resolved from the DNA. Found here are approximately 530,000 clones, about 89% of them singletons; the top ten hold around 8%. Seattle patient enrollment occurred during active infection, with longitudinal follow-up thereafter. The CDR3 sequence is 16 residues long. Trimming at V came to 4 bases and at J to 8 bases, leaving 8 bases not matched to a gene. CDR1 SGHKS and CDR2 YYEKEE come from the germline V gene (reference sequence). The data derive from a study of blood T cell repertoires in COVID-19. Study as a whole: Whether acute or convalescent, the COVID-19 samples came from the United States, Italy and Spain. PBMCs, B-cell-depleted T cells, or T cells were the source of the cDNA or gDNA that made up the material.

This rearrangement joins TRBV5-5 to TRBJ2-1; TRBD2 matches at 14 bases. This TCR derives from a woman in her forties or fifties with COVID-19, enrolled during active disease. Sequencing input: peripheral blood. This chain's CDR3 is CASSPGLAGASDEQFF. In DNA, the CDR3 is TGTGCCAGCAGCCCGGGACTAGCGGGGGCAAGCGATGAGCAGTTCTTC.